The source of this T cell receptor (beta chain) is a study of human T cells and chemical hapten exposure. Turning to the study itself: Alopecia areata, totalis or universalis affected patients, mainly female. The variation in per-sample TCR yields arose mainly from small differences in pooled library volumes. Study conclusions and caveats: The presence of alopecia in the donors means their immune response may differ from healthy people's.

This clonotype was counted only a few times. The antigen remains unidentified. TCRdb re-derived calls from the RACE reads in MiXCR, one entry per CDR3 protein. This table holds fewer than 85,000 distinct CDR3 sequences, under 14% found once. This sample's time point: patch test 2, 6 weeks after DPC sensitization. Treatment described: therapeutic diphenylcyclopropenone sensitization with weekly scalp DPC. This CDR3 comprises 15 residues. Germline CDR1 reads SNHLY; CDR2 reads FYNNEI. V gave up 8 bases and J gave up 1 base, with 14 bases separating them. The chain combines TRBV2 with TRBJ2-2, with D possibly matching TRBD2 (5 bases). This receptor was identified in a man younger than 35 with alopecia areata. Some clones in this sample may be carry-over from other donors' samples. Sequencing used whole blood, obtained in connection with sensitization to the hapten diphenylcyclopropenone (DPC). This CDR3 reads CASLKRALNTGELFF. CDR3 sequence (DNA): TGTGCCAGCCTAAAGAGGGCGTTGAACACCGGGGAGCTGTTTTTT.